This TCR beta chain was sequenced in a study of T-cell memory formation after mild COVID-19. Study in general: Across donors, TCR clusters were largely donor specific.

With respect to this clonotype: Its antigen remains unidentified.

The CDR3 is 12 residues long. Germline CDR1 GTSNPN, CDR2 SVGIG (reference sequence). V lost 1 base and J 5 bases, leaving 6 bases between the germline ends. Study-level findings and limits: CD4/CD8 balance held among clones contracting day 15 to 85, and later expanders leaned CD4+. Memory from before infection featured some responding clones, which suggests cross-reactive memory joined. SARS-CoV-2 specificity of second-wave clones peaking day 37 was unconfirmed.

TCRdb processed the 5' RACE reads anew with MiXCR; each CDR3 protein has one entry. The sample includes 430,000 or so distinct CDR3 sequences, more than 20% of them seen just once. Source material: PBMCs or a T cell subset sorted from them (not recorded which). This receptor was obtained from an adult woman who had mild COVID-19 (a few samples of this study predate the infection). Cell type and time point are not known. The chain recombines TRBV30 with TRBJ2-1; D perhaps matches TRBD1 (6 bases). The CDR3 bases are TGTGCCTGGAGTGGGGGGCACAATGAGCAGTTCTTC. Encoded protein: CAWSGGHNEQFF.